The entry that follows covers one T cell receptor (beta chain) sequence. V lost 7 bases, J lost 7 bases, and 14 bases lay in between. The V gene's germline CDR1 is GTSNPN and CDR2 SVGIG (reference sequence). There are 13 residues in the CDR3. These data are taken from a study of blood T cell repertoires in COVID-19. In the authors' workflow: It was from reference gene primer amplification that nucleated cell counts were estimated. Libraries were prepared by immunoSEQ multiplex PCR; TCRdb keeps only in-frame clonotypes and omits some of them. Clone size and the V and J calls come from that table; the DNA yielded D and trimming. The sample lists around 450,000 clones, roughly 87% seen once, with under 0.7% in the top ten.

The sequence derives from a man aged 18 to 29 who had recovered from COVID-19. This chain uses TRBV30 with TRBJ1-6; D is unclear. Specimen: PBMCs or T cells enriched from blood (not recorded which). The CDR3 reads CAFTEGTNSPLHF. Written as DNA, the CDR3 is TGTGCCTTTACAGAGGGCACAAATTCACCCCTCCACTTT. The full variable domain, its missing parts supplied by reference TRBV30 and TRBJ1-6, is SQTIHQWPATLVQPVGSPLSLECTVEGTSNPNLYWYRQAAGRGLQLLFYSVGIGQISSEVPQNLSASRPQDRQFILSSKKLLLSDSGFYLCAFTEGTNSPLHFGNGTRLTVT.